What follows are 8 T cell receptor beta chains derived from one specimen sequenced in a study of OX40 agonist ivuxolimab in advanced cancers. Profiled with immunoSEQ multiplex PCR; TCRdb holds only in-frame clones, not every one. The sample lists about 98,000 clones, roughly nine tenths occurring once. Specimen: CD4+ or CD8+ T cells sorted from blood, collected in a trial of the OX40 agonist ivuxolimab. The receptors derive from an adult with an advanced solid tumor such as melanoma, head and neck, liver or kidney cancer.

This rearrangement joins TRBV2 to TRBJ2-7; no reliable D call. The CDR3 loop spans 12 amino acids. Between the trimmed V and J ends, which lost 2 bases and 8 bases, there was a span of 10 bases. Germline CDR1 reads SNHLY; CDR2 reads FYNNEI. The CDR3 DNA reads TGTGCCAGCAGTGAATCCGGCCTTAAGCAGTACTTC. Translated: CASSESGLKQYF.

The chain is built from TRBV5-4 and TRBJ2-1; a possible D gene is TRBD2 (5 bases). The V end was cut by 4 bases, the J end by 9 bases, with 14 bases between. This CDR3 spans 13 amino acids. Germline assignment: CDR1 SGHNT and CDR2 YYREEE (reference sequence). CDR3 sequence: CASSPTTSSEQFF. In nucleotides, the CDR3 is TGTGCCAGCAGCCCAACCACTAGTAGTGAGCAGTTCTTC.

This rearrangement joins TRBV5-1 to TRBJ1-1; D ambiguous. CDR1 and CDR2 from the germline V gene are SGHRS and YFSETQ. V was pared by 8 bases and J by 0 bases, with 14 bases between. CDR3 length: 14 residues. The CDR3 DNA sequence: TGCGCCAGTTCGGACGGATTTTTGAACACTGAAGCTTTCTTT. This translates into CASSDGFLNTEAFF.

The J gene is TRBJ2-2, the V gene TRBV19, with D possibly matching TRBD1 (5 bases). This CDR3 has 15 residues. With 1 base removed from V and 8 bases from J, the gap between germline ends came to 14 bases. Germline assignment: CDR1 LNHDA and CDR2 SQIVND (reference sequence). Here the CDR3 reads CASSIASGYEGELFF. The CDR3 DNA is TGTGCCAGTAGTATAGCTTCAGGGTACGAGGGGGAGCTGTTTTTT. The complete variable domain, with remaining parts taken from reference TRBV19 and TRBJ2-2, reads DGGITQSPKYLFRKEGQNVTLSCEQNLNHDAMYWYRQDPGQGLRLIYYSQIVNDFQKGDIAEGYSVSREKKESFPLTVTSAQKNPTAFYLCASSIASGYEGELFFGEGSRLTVL.

CDR3 amino acids: CASSPRTRGDTQYF. CDR3 sequence (DNA): TGTGCCAGCAGCCCCCGGACCCGAGGAGATACGCAGTATTTT. This rearrangement joins TRBV7-2 to TRBJ2-3; D not certain. Germline CDR1 reads SGHTA; CDR2 reads FQGNSA. Between the trimmed V and J ends, which lost 5 bases and 5 bases, there was a span of 14 bases. This CDR3 spans 14 amino acids.

The J gene is TRBJ2-2, the V gene TRBV27; TRBD1 is a possible D gene (5 bases). This CDR3 is 14 amino acids long. Per germline, CDR1 MNHEY and CDR2 SMNVEV (reference sequence). The V and J ends lost 8 bases and 3 bases respectively, with 13 bases between them. CDR3 coding DNA: TGTGCCAGCGCAAAATGGGGCGACACCGGGGAGCTGTTTTTT. The encoded protein is CASAKWGDTGELFF.

V is TRBV11-2 and J is TRBJ2-3; the match to TRBD2 covers 8 bases. CDR3 length: 14 residues. V lost 5 bases and J lost 4; bases outside the gene matches: 5. CDR1 is SGHAT, CDR2 FQNNGV, per germline. CDR3 in amino acids: CASSTGTRPDTQYF. The CDR3 DNA reads TGTGCCAGCAGCACCGGGACTAGACCAGATACGCAGTATTTT. The complete variable domain, with remaining parts taken from reference TRBV11-2 and TRBJ2-3, reads EAGVAQSPRYKIIEKRQSVAFWCNPISGHATLYWYQQILGQGPKLLIQFQNNGVVDDSQLPKDRFSAERLKGVDSTLKIQPAKLEDSAVYLCASSTGTRPDTQYFGPGTRLTVL.

CDR3 nucleotide sequence: TGTGCCAGCAGTTTTTCTCGTGCGGACAGGGGCACTGAAGCTTTCTTT. Amino acid sequence: CASSFSRADRGTEAFF. The V gene is TRBV28, the J gene TRBJ1-1, with TRBD1 matching 9 bases. J was trimmed by 4 bases and V by 3 bases; bases with no gene match: 9. The germline gives CDR1 MDHEN, CDR2 SYDVKM. This CDR3 spans 16 amino acids.